The entry that follows covers one TCR beta chain sequence. Germline assignment: CDR1 SQVTM and CDR2 ANQGSEA. This CDR3 spans 13 amino acids. The trim removed 6 bases at V and 7 bases at J, leaving 5 bases unmatched. Via MiXCR, TCRdb re-called the RT-PCR reads, giving one row per CDR3 protein. The profile shows about 160,000 distinct CDR3 sequences, over 35% of them singletons. The source of the sample is a study of patients and donors after allogeneic stem cell transplantation. The rearrangement links TRBV29-1 to TRBJ2-4, with 11 bases aligning to TRBD2. The sequenced sample was blood, either unsorted or a sorted T cell fraction (not recorded which). The origin of this receptor is a human donor who was either an allogeneic HSCT recipient or a stem cell or donor lymphocyte infusion donor (not recorded which). It is not recorded whose cells these are; they may come from a transplant donor. The CDR3 here is CSVELAGGNIQYF. DNA for the CDR3: TGCAGCGTGGAGCTAGCGGGGGGTAACATTCAGTACTTC.